What follows describes a single TCR beta chain. Germline CDR1 and CDR2: SGHAT and FQNNGV. CDR3 size: 15 residues. Between the trimmed V and J ends, which lost 3 bases and 8 bases, there was a span of 17 bases. Seattle-derived patients entered the study during active infection and were followed longitudinally. Original handling: Amplification of reference gene primers was used by the study to estimate nucleated cell counts. The repertoire was sequenced with immunoSEQ multiplex PCR; TCRdb's copy has only in-frame clones and lacks some. Clonal size and the V and J genes are those of that table, whereas D and trimming came from the DNA. The sample records 350,000 to 400,000 clones, about 89% being singletons. The data stem from a study of blood T cell repertoires in COVID-19.

Sequencing input: peripheral blood. The TCR was taken from a young woman with COVID-19, enrolled during active disease. This sequence joins TRBV11-2 and TRBJ2-1, with D unclear. The CDR3 region has the DNA TGTGCCAGCAGCTTTCCCCTGGCCAGTCTCTATGAGCAGTTCTTC. Translated: CASSFPLASLYEQFF.